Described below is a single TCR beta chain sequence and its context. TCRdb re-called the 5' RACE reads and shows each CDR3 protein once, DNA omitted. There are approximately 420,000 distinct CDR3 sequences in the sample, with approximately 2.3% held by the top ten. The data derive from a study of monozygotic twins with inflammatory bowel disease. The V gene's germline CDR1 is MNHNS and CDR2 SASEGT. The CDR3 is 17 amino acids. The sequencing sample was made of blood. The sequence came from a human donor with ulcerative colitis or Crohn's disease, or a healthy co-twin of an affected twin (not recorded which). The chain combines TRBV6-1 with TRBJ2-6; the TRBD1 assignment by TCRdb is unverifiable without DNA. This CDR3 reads CASSRDIVGSGANVLTF.